This T cell receptor (beta chain) was sequenced for a study of cytomegalovirus exposure and HLA in healthy donors. The PCR ran on 60 Vbeta and 13 Jbeta primers. TCRdb keeps only in-frame clones here, not all; method: immunoSEQ multiplex PCR. Its listing shows around 210,000 clones. The sequence came from a girl under 10 years old in good health and CMV-seropositive. Sequencing was performed on PBMCs.

DNA for the CDR3: TGCGCCAGCGCGCCCCCCGGGGAGCTGTTTTTT. Protein product: CASAPPGELFF. The rearrangement uses TRBV10-2 and TRBJ2-2; the D is unclear. This CDR3 spans 11 amino acids. Between the trimmed V and J ends, which lost 8 bases and 6 bases, there was a span of 7 bases. CDR1 is WSHSY, CDR2 SAAADI, per germline.